Below, one TCR beta chain is given with its context. These data belong to a study of cytomegalovirus exposure and HLA in healthy donors. The study ran its PCR with 60 Vbeta and 13 Jbeta primers. Sequenced by immunoSEQ multiplex PCR; TCRdb stores in-frame clones only, minus some. Here the sample spans 250,000 to 350,000 clones, roughly 85% being singletons. The CDR3 is 13 residues long. Per germline, CDR1 GTSNPN and CDR2 SVGIG (reference sequence). Material: PBMCs. The chain is built from TRBV30 and TRBJ2-7; 9 bases align to TRBD1. The TCR originated in a man in his forties or fifties in good health and CMV-seropositive. The CDR3: CASTGTGIYEQYF. CDR3 nucleotides: TGTGCTTCGACCGGGACAGGGATCTACGAGCAGTACTTC.